The 17 T cell receptor beta chains below were found in one sample sequenced in a study of T cell clonotyping in hematopoietic cell transplantation. As to time point: recipient sample about 28 days before transplant, after cytoreduction. This table comes from immunoSEQ multiplex PCR, and its TCRdb copy is limited to in-frame clones, with some not included. The sample contains around 37,000 clones, approximately 81% of which appear only once. The source was peripheral blood mononuclear cells, collected before stem cell transplant. The receptor set was obtained from a man aged 55 to 70 with acute myeloid leukemia. Some clones in this sample may be carry-over from other donors' samples.

This chain links TRBV7-2 with TRBJ2-3; D might be TRBD1 (8 bases). Germline V gene lookup returns CDR1 SGHTA and CDR2 FQGNSA. The CDR3 has 15 residues. V was clipped by 5 bases and J by 0 bases, with 12 bases between them. The CDR3 DNA is TGTGCCAGCAGCCTACAGGGGGGGAGCACAGATACGCAGTATTTT. Amino acid sequence: CASSLQGGSTDTQYF.

This chain links TRBV4-1 with TRBJ1-2; the match to TRBD1 covers 7 bases. This CDR3 spans 13 amino acids. The ends lost 0 bases at V and 6 bases at J; junction bases unmatched: 1. Germline CDR1 MGHRA, CDR2 YSYEKL. CDR3 DNA: TGCGCCAGCAGCCAAGACAGGGGGAATGGCTACACCTTC. Protein product: CASSQDRGNGYTF.

The rearrangement uses TRBV4-3 and TRBJ1-5; possibly TRBD1 for D (5 bases). V was clipped by 1 base and J by 6 bases, with 13 bases between them. The V gene's germline CDR1 is LGHNA and CDR2 YSLEER. The length of the CDR3 is 15 residues. The CDR3 nucleotides are TGCGCCAGCAGCCAAGCTCTGGGCGGGACTCAGCCCCAGCATTTT. It codes for CASSQALGGTQPQHF.

The chain employs TRBV19 and TRBJ1-5; a possible D gene is TRBD1 (6 bases). Trimming pared 6 bases from V and 0 bases from J, leaving 12 bases between. CDR3 length: 15 residues. Germline V gives CDR1 LNHDA, CDR2 SQIVND (reference sequence). CDR3 DNA sequence: TGTGCCAGTAGCGACAGGACTTATAGCAATCAGCCCCAGCATTTT. Translation gives CASSDRTYSNQPQHF.

This rearrangement joins TRBV6-5 to TRBJ2-7, with TRBD1 matching over 7 bases. CDR3 length: 14 residues. Germline CDR1 is MNHEY and CDR2 is SVGAGI. Trimming took 4 bases from V and 2 from J; bases not matched to a gene: 5. The CDR3 DNA follows: TGTGCCAGCAGTTTGGGACAGAATACCTACGAGCAGTACTTC. Protein: CASSLGQNTYEQYF.

This chain links TRBV19 with TRBJ1-2; weak D call: TRBD1 (5 bases). Per the germline V gene, CDR1 is LNHDA and CDR2 is SQIVND (reference sequence). This CDR3 comprises 12 residues. With 5 bases removed from V and 8 bases from J, the gap between germline ends came to 12 bases. The CDR3 loop reads CASSRDFGGYTF. Written as DNA, the CDR3 is TGTGCCAGTAGTCGGGACTTCGGGGGCTACACCTTC.

This clone came up once. The chain combines TRBV14 with TRBJ1-4, with unresolved D. CDR1 is SGHDN, CDR2 FVKESK, per germline. V gave up 0 bases and J gave up 10 bases, with 9 bases separating them. This CDR3 spans 13 amino acids. As DNA, the CDR3 is TGTGCCAGCAGCCAAGATAATGTCCCAAAACTGTTTTTT. Protein product: CASSQDNVPKLFF.

The chain links TRBV6-1 to TRBJ1-4, with D perhaps TRBD1 (5 bases). The CDR3 contains 16 residues. Trimming shortened V by 5 bases and J by 5 bases, and 18 bases separated the two germline ends. Germline CDR1 reads MNHNS; CDR2 reads SASEGT. For the CDR3, the DNA is TGTGCCAGCAGTCAAGAGTGGGGGATCTCGAATGAAAAACTGTTTTTT. It codes for CASSQEWGISNEKLFF.

The V gene is TRBV2, the J gene TRBJ2-3, with 8 bases identical to TRBD2. Germline-derived CDR1 and CDR2 are SNHLY and FYNNEI. The length of the CDR3 is 20 residues. Losses at the gene ends were 7 bases for V and 0 bases for J; bases not matched to a gene: 21. The CDR3 nucleotides read TGTGCCAGCACCCGAGGGGGGAGGGGAGCGGGGGCTTCTAGCACAGATACGCAGTATTTT. Translated, it gives CASTRGGRGAGASSTDTQYF.

This rearrangement joins TRBV9 to TRBJ1-5; the D is unclear. Trimming removed 1 base from V and 5 bases from J, with 10 bases in between. Looked up from germline, CDR1 is SGDLS and CDR2 is YYNGEE. CDR3 size: 14 residues. In nucleotides, the CDR3 is TGTGCCAGCAGCGTATCGTACAGCGATCAGCCCCAGCATTTT. This codes for CASSVSYSDQPQHF.

The V call is TRBV9, the J call TRBJ1-2; D may be TRBD1 (6 bases). This CDR3 is 15 amino acids long. Deletions cut 3 bases from V and 6 bases from J, with 18 bases between. CDR1 SGDLS and CDR2 YYNGEE come from the germline V gene. CDR3 sequence (DNA): TGTGCCAGCAGCGAGGCGGGGGCCTTGGGTAATGGCTACACCTTC. Encoded protein: CASSEAGALGNGYTF.

The rearrangement joins TRBV5-1 to TRBJ1-2; D is undetermined. CDR3 size: 12 residues. V gave up 1 base and J gave up 5 bases, with 6 bases separating them. From germline, CDR1 is SGHRS and CDR2 YFSETQ. The CDR3 DNA reads TGCGCCAGCAGCTTGCGAGGGTATGGCTACACCTTC. Translated: CASSLRGYGYTF.

The sample holds a few counts of this clone. J is TRBJ1-6 and V is TRBV28, with 7 bases fitting TRBD1. Germline assignment: CDR1 MDHEN and CDR2 SYDVKM. This CDR3 has 14 residues. Trimming at V came to 6 bases and at J to 10 bases, leaving 9 bases not matched to a gene. The CDR3 nucleotides read TGTGCCAGCAGACCGACAGGGTTTGGGTCACCCCTCCACTTT. Protein sequence: CASRPTGFGSPLHF. The full variable domain, completed using reference TRBV28 and TRBJ1-6, is DVKVTQSSRYLVKRTGEKVFLECVQDMDHENMFWYRQDPGLGLRLIYFSYDVKMKEKGDIPEGYSVSREKKERFSLILESASTNQTSMYLCASRPTGFGSPLHFGNGTRLTVT.

The J gene is TRBJ1-4, the V gene TRBV9; D gene uncertain. CDR1 and CDR2 from the germline V gene are SGDLS and YYNGEE. The CDR3 runs to 11 residues. The V end lost 3 bases, the J end lost 5 bases, and 2 bases lay between the germline ends. The CDR3 DNA reads as TGTGCCAGCAGCGCCAATGAAAAACTGTTTTTT. Translated, it gives CASSANEKLFF.

This chain joins TRBV30 and TRBJ2-7, with a weak D call TRBD2 (5 bases). The germline CDR1 and CDR2 sequences are GTSNPN and SVGIG (reference sequence). The CDR3 runs 11 residues. Trimming removed 0 bases at V and 7 bases at J, with 7 bases between. DNA of the CDR3: TGTGCCTGGAGTGTACGAGGGGAGCAGTACTTC. It is translated as CAWSVRGEQYF.

This chain connects TRBV6-6 to TRBJ2-7; 7 bases agree with TRBD1. V was pared by 8 bases and J by 2 bases, with 6 bases of the junction left unmatched. Germline values: CDR1 MNHNY, CDR2 SVGAGI (reference sequence). The CDR3 sequence is 13 residues long. The CDR3 loop reads CASGGQAPYEQYF. The DNA of the CDR3 is TGTGCCAGCGGAGGACAGGCACCCTACGAGCAGTACTTC.

V is TRBV7-2 and J is TRBJ2-2; 9 bases match TRBD1. The CDR3 runs to 18 residues. Per the germline V gene, CDR1 is SGHTA and CDR2 is FQGNSA. J lost 4 bases, V lost 6 bases, and 15 bases had no gene match. For the CDR3, the DNA is TGTGCCAGCAGTTTACAGGGGGCCCTCGTTGTGGCCACCGGGGAGCTGTTTTTT. Amino acids: CASSLQGALVVATGELFF.